Sequencing of this T cell receptor beta chain was carried out in a study of OX40 agonist ivuxolimab in advanced cancers. Overall study context: Every 2 weeks, patients received ivuxolimab intravenously, dosed at 0.01 to 10 mg/kg. The eligibility criteria allowed prior anti-PD-1, anti-PD-L1 or anti-CTLA-4 therapy, and approximately 42% had some.

Using immunoSEQ multiplex PCR, the repertoire was profiled, and TCRdb retains in-frame clones only, with some absent. The sample has roughly 49,000 clones; almost 90% are singletons. If patients had autoimmune disease history or systemic immunosuppression, they were excluded. Notes on the study in general: Compared with CD4+, CD8+ T cells on average had more expanded clones.

Germline trimming cut 7 bases from V and 0 bases from J; bases unmatched to any gene: 5. The CDR3 contains 15 residues. CDR1 and CDR2 (germline): MNHNY, SVGAGI (reference sequence). With regard to this clone: Its antigen is not known.

This TCR was recovered from an adult with an advanced solid tumor such as melanoma, head and neck, liver or kidney cancer. This specimen consisted of CD4+ or CD8+ T cells sorted from blood, obtained in a trial of the OX40 agonist ivuxolimab. The gene calls are TRBV6-6 and TRBJ2-1, with 8 bases identical to TRBD2. CDR3 DNA: TGTGCCAGCAACGCGGGGGGCAACTCCTACAATGAGCAGTTCTTC. Amino acids: CASNAGGNSYNEQFF.